This T cell receptor beta chain was sequenced in a study of blood T cell repertoires in COVID-19. On the study more broadly: Samples taken during acute and convalescent COVID-19 were collected in the United States, Italy and Spain.

As handled by the study authors: Using reference gene primer amplification, nucleated cell counts were estimated. The data were produced by immunoSEQ multiplex PCR, yet TCRdb's version contains in-frame clones alone and is incomplete. V, J and clone size were drawn from that table, and D and trimming were deduced from the DNA. The table lists around 100,000 clones, around 85% of them singletons. CDR1 is SGHVS, CDR2 FQNEAQ, per germline. V trimming: 6 bases; J trimming: 4 bases; junction bases outside the gene matches: 6. The CDR3 has 15 amino acids. The V and J genes are TRBV7-8 and TRBJ2-2; 9 positions agree with TRBD2. This clonotype was sampled from a woman in her 70s with active or convalescent COVID-19. The sample comprised peripheral blood. Written as DNA, the CDR3 is TGTGCCAGCAGGAGCGGGGGGCGAGTCACCGGGGAGCTGTTTTTT. Protein sequence: CASRSGGRVTGELFF.